What follows describes a single TCR beta chain. Its antigen target is currently unknown. It has no much larger one-base neighbor in the sample; base qualities were not kept. Receptor amplification or capture employed the immunoSEQ multiplex PCR assay. TCRdb retrieved this table from immuneACCESS and kept in-frame rearrangements only. Not all clones are present; in checked studies, unresolved V genes account for under half, and no reason is known for the remainder. Across this sample there are about 150,000 clones, with around 96% seen only once. Of the sample, approximately 5.5% is held by the ten largest clones. This sample is part of a study of control samples from healthy donors and cancer patients (dated by TCRdb to 2019 to 2021). The receptor comes from a man aged 40-55 years in good health. Sequencing input: blood.

For the CDR3, the sequence is CASSYGGSGQPQHF. In nucleotides, the sequence is TGTGCCAGCAGTTACGGGGGGTCAGGCCAGCCCCAGCATTTT. The chain couples TRBV6-2 or TRBV6-3 to TRBJ1-5; TRBD1 is perhaps the D gene, given 5 matching bases. Based on the germline V gene, the CDR1 and CDR2 sequences are MNHEY and SVGEGT. V is shortened by 2 bases, J by 7 bases, and the region joining them spans 12 bases. From the cysteine through the phenylalanine, the CDR3 covers 14 amino acids. Kept here is only the CDR3 DNA, which spans 42 bases and is read in frame from base 1.